This T cell receptor beta chain was sequenced during a study of T cells in Graves' hyperthyroidism and ophthalmopathy. Isolation of PBMCs was performed on 8.5 to 10 ml fresh peripheral blood. Using RNA transcripts as the source, TCR beta CDR3 regions were amplified. Carried out on the TCR CDR3, a first-round RT-PCR used the HTBI primer set. TCRdb re-called the multiplex PCR reads through MiXCR, storing one row per CDR3 protein. The data show some 560,000 distinct CDR3 sequences, less than 20% seen once. This clonotype came up many times. V was cut by 2 bases and J by 0 bases, with 12 bases left in between. CDR1 and CDR2 (germline): LNHNV, YYDKDF (reference sequence). This CDR3 contains 16 residues.

The receptor's source is a woman aged 25 to 39 with Graves' hyperthyroidism. Specimen: blood. This chain uses TRBV15 with TRBJ2-3, with D possibly being TRBD2 (6 bases). Here the CDR3 reads CATSRLGGASTDTQYF. CDR3 bases: TGTGCCACCAGCAGACTCGGCGGGGCTAGCACAGATACGCAGTATTTT.